This T cell receptor (beta chain) was profiled in a study of cytomegalovirus exposure and HLA in healthy donors. At the level of the study: Findings of an earlier analysis included 117 million unique TCR beta sequences from 200 million or so T cells.

This clone was counted a few times. The antigen remains undetermined. Findings and limits, study-wide: Across all donors, roughly uniform sequencing depth was an assumption of the presence/absence analyses. Cytomegalovirus status was reportedly diagnosed by the classifier with high specificity and sensitivity. Researchers reported in a later analysis that a missense DCLRE1C variant was tied to TCR beta V- and J-gene trimming.

With 0 bases removed from V and 3 bases from J, the gap between germline ends came to 12 bases. The CDR3 is made up of 16 amino acids. CDR1 is MGHRA, CDR2 YSYEKL, per germline. This PCR relied on a set of 60 Vbeta primers and 13 Jbeta primers. The table came from immunoSEQ multiplex PCR; TCRdb's copy has only in-frame clones and leaves some out. The profile shows under 200,000 clones, 68% of them singletons. The V and J genes are TRBV4-1 and TRBJ2-4, with D uncertain. The origin of this receptor is a man aged 50 to 59 in good health and CMV-seronegative. Sequences were obtained from PBMCs. CDR3 in DNA: TGCGCCAGCAGCCAAGACCGAACTTCCGGCAAAAACATTCAGTACTTC. Residues: CASSQDRTSGKNIQYF.